The sequence of this T cell receptor beta chain was determined in a study of blood T cell repertoires in COVID-19. Clones were read by immunoSEQ multiplex PCR, and TCRdb kept only the in-frame ones, dropping some. The sample contains 160,000 or so clones, 80% of which appear only once. There are 13 residues in the CDR3. J gave up 3 bases and V 4 bases, and 2 bases lay outside the gene matches. Germline-derived CDR1 and CDR2 are MGHRA and YSYEKL. Sequenced: PBMCs or T cells enriched from blood (not recorded which). The receptor was isolated from a woman aged 55-75 years who had recovered from COVID-19. This chain joins TRBV4-1 and TRBJ1-1; 7 bases fit TRBD1. The CDR3, as DNA: TGCGCCAGCAGCCGTCAGGGGGACACTGAAGCTTTCTTT. It specifies CASSRQGDTEAFF.